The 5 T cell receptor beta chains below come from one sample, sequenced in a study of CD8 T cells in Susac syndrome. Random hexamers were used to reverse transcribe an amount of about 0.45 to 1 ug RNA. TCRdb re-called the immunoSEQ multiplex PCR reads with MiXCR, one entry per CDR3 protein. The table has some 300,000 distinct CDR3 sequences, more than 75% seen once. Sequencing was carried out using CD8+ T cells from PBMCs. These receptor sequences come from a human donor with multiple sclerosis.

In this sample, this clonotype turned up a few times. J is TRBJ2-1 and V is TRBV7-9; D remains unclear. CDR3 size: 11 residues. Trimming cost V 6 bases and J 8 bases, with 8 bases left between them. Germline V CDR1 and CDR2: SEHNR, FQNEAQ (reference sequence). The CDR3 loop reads CASSLWDEQFF. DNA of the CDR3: TGTGCCAGCAGTTTATGGGATGAGCAGTTCTTC.

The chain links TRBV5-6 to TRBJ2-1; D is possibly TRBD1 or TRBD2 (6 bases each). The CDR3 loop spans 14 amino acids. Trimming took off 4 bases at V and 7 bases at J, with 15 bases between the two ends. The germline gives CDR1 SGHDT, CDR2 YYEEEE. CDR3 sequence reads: CASSAGWGANEQFF. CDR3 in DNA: TGTGCCAGCAGCGCGGGGTGGGGGGCGAATGAGCAGTTCTTC.

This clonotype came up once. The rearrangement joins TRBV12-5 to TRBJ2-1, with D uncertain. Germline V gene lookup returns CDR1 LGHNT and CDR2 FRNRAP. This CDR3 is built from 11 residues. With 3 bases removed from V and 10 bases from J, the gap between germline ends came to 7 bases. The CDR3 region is CASGLLLEQFF. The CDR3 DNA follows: TGTGCTAGTGGTTTATTGCTGGAGCAGTTCTTC.

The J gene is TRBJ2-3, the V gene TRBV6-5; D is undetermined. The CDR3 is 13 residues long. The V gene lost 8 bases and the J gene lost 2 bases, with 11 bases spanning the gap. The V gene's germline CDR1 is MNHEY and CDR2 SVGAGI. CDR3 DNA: TGTGCCAGCTATGATAGCCCCACAGATACGCAGTATTTT. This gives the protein CASYDSPTDTQYF.

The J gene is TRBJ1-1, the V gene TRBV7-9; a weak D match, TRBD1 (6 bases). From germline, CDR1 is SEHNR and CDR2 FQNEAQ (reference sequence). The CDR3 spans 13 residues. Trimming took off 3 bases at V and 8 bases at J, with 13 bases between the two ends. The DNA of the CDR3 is TGTGCCAGCAGCTTCCCAGGGGCGTACGAAGCTTTCTTT. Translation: CASSFPGAYEAFF.